These 19 T cell receptor beta chains were all obtained from the same sample, sequenced in a study of T cells in Graves' hyperthyroidism and ophthalmopathy. From RNA transcripts, TCR beta CDR3 regions were amplified. HTBI primers were the set used in a first-round RT-PCR of the TCR CDR3. One entry per CDR3 protein results from TCRdb running MiXCR on the multiplex PCR reads. The sample comprises about 520,000 distinct CDR3 sequences, around 22% of which are singletons, and around 10% rests with the top ten. The sequenced sample consisted of blood. These receptor sequences come from a woman in her twenties or thirties with Graves' ophthalmopathy.

This clonotype was picked up a small number of times. The chain is built from TRBV20-1 and TRBJ2-5, with TRBD2 matching 15 bases. J gave up 1 base and V 0 bases, and 3 bases lay outside the gene matches. The germline V gene encodes CDR1 DFQATT and CDR2 SNEGSKA (reference sequence). This CDR3 spans 17 amino acids. CDR3 in amino acids: CSARDWGLAGGQETQYF. Here the CDR3 DNA reads TGCAGTGCTAGAGATTGGGGACTAGCGGGGGGCCAAGAGACCCAGTACTTC.

This clonotype is a singleton in its sample. The junction does not match germline at one end; this may be a read error. The rearrangement uses TRBV28 and TRBJ1-5; no clear D. Germline V gene sequence: CDR1 MDHEN, CDR2 SYDVKM. The CDR3 is made up of 14 amino acids. As DNA, the CDR3 is TGTGCCATCAGTTTAGCTGGGATTTATCAGCCCCAGCATTTT. Protein: CAISLAGIYQPQHF.

This clonotype was seen a handful of times. The chain employs TRBV5-6 and TRBJ2-2, with 8 bases aligning to TRBD2. This CDR3 has 17 residues. Germline V gene lookup returns CDR1 SGHDT and CDR2 YYEEEE. V lost 1 base, J lost 4 bases, and 9 bases stayed unmatched. CDR3 DNA sequence: TGTGCCAGCAGCTTGTACTCGGGGGGGCCGGTCACCGGGGAGCTGTTTTTT. It is translated as CASSLYSGGPVTGELFF.

This clonotype was recorded many times. The CDR3 sequence: CASSSGTSGNTETQYF. CDR3 nucleotides: TGTGCCAGCAGCTCGGGGACTAGCGGAAATACAGAGACCCAGTACTTC. The V and J genes are TRBV11-2 and TRBJ2-5, with 11 bases matching TRBD2. J lost 4 bases, V lost 4 bases, and 8 bases had no gene match. The CDR3 has 16 amino acids. The germline CDR1 and CDR2 sequences are SGHAT and FQNNGV. The full variable domain, rest sourced from reference TRBV11-2 and TRBJ2-5, is EAGVAQSPRYKIIEKRQSVAFWCNPISGHATLYWYQQILGQGPKLLIQFQNNGVVDDSQLPKDRFSAERLKGVDSTLKIQPAKLEDSAVYLCASSSGTSGNTETQYFGPGTRLLVL.

This clonotype was seen at least ten times. The chain carries TRBV5-1 and TRBJ1-2; 7 positions agree with TRBD1. The CDR3 totals 16 residues. The V segment lost 2 bases and the J segment 4 bases; nucleotides outside the gene matches: 11. Per the germline V gene, CDR1 is SGHRS and CDR2 is YFSETQ. CDR3 loop: CASSLFRHTGAYGYTF. For the CDR3, the DNA is TGCGCCAGCAGCTTATTCCGCCATACAGGGGCCTATGGCTACACCTTC. Using reference TRBV5-1 and TRBJ1-2 for the parts outside the CDR3, the full variable domain is KAGVTQTPRYLIKTRGQQVTLSCSPISGHRSVSWYQQTPGQGLQFLFEYFSETQRNKGNFPGRFSGRQFSNSRSEMNVSTLELGDSALYLCASSLFRHTGAYGYTFGSGTRLTVV.

This clonotype occurred many times. A read error is possible here, since a much larger clone lies one base away. This sequence joins TRBV7-8 and TRBJ1-5; D is ambiguous. Germline values: CDR1 SGHVS, CDR2 FQNEAQ. CDR3 length: 14 amino acids. The CDR3 bases are TGTGCCAGCAGCCCATCGAATAGCAGTCAGCCCCAGCATTTT. Its translation: CASSPSNSSQPQHF.

This clonotype was seen at least ten times. The germline gene is not matched at one end of the junction; a read error may be the cause. V is TRBV7-3 and J is TRBJ2-7; D not resolved. Germline values: CDR1 SGHTA, CDR2 FQGTGA. The CDR3 spans 14 residues. This CDR3 reads CASSLFPDPLELYF. The CDR3 coding sequence is TGTGCCAGCAGTTTATTTCCGGACCCCCTCGAGCTGTACTTC.

This clonotype has just a few counts. J is TRBJ2-5 and V is TRBV9; TRBD1 aligns across 7 bases. Germline lookup yields CDR1 SGDLS and CDR2 YYNGEE. The CDR3 runs 15 residues. Losses at the gene ends were 3 bases for V and 3 bases for J; bases not matched to a gene: 8. The CDR3 DNA follows: TGTGCCAGCAGCGCCACCGGGACAGCAAAAGAGACCCAGTACTTC. Translating gives CASSATGTAKETQYF.

V gene TRBV19 combines with J gene TRBJ1-1; D ambiguous. CDR1 and CDR2 (germline): LNHDA, SQIVND (reference sequence). The CDR3 totals 16 residues. V was pared by 3 bases and J by 2 bases, with 16 bases between. The CDR3 bases are TGTGCCAGTAGTATGGTAGCCGGGAGGGTAAACACTGAAGCTTTCTTT. Its protein product is CASSMVAGRVNTEAFF.

In its sample, this clonotype was seen many times. The V call is TRBV27, the J call TRBJ1-5; possibly TRBD1 for D (6 bases). The CDR3 has 15 amino acids. Trimming pared 6 bases from V and 4 bases from J, leaving 16 bases between. Germline assignment: CDR1 MNHEY and CDR2 SMNVEV (reference sequence). The CDR3 DNA follows: TGTGCCAGCAGCGATTACAGGGCTGGGAATCAGCCCCAGCATTTT. Its translation is CASSDYRAGNQPQHF.

In nucleotides, the CDR3 is TGTGCCAGCAGTTTCGTCTGGGGGGACATTCAGTACTTC. Encoded protein: CASSFVWGDIQYF. This rearrangement joins TRBV12-3 or TRBV12-4 to TRBJ2-4, with a tentative D call TRBD2 (6 bases). Trimming removed 3 bases from V and 8 bases from J, with 11 bases in between. The CDR3 contains 13 residues.

This clonotype was counted many times. This chain connects TRBV6-1 to TRBJ1-1; D possibly corresponds to TRBD1 (6 bases). Germline CDR1 and CDR2: MNHNS and SASEGT. The CDR3 has 15 residues. The ends were cut back, 3 bases at V and 3 bases at J, with 14 bases in the middle. Here the CDR3 DNA reads TGTGCCAGCAGTGACAGGGGTAGGAGGGACACTGAAGCTTTCTTT. It yields the protein CASSDRGRRDTEAFF.

This clonotype was observed a handful of times. The rearrangement uses TRBV9 and TRBJ1-1, with a weak D call TRBD1 (5 bases). There are 14 residues in the CDR3. Germline V lookup: CDR1 SGDLS, CDR2 YYNGEE. The V end lost 2 bases, the J end lost 1 base, and 9 bases lay between the germline ends. The CDR3 region is CASSVGHSNTEAFF. The CDR3 region has the DNA TGTGCCAGCAGCGTGGGGCACTCGAACACTGAAGCTTTCTTT.

This clonotype was found many times. The V and J genes are TRBV20-1 and TRBJ1-5, with unresolved D. The length of the CDR3 is 14 residues. Germline CDR1 and CDR2: DFQATT and SNEGSKA (reference sequence). V gave up 3 bases and J gave up 2 bases, with 11 bases separating them. CDR3 bases: TGCAGTGCTAGTAAGGGTACGGGCAATCAGCCCCAGCATTTT. It codes for CSASKGTGNQPQHF.

This clonotype was counted a few times. J is TRBJ1-1 and V is TRBV20-1, with TRBD1 as a possible D gene (5 bases). Germline V CDR1 and CDR2: DFQATT, SNEGSKA (reference sequence). V gave up 2 bases and J gave up 5 bases, with 12 bases separating them. The CDR3 is 13 residues long. DNA of the CDR3: TGCAGTGCTAGACGGTCAGGGTTGACTGAAGCTTTCTTT. Translated, it gives CSARRSGLTEAFF.

This chain connects TRBV12-3 or TRBV12-4 to TRBJ1-1; the D gene is possibly TRBD1 (5 bases). V lost 4 bases and J 0 bases, leaving 12 bases between the germline ends. The CDR3 is made up of 15 amino acids. DNA for the CDR3: TGTGCCAGCAGTTCCCCCAGGGCAATGAACACTGAAGCTTTCTTT. It codes for CASSSPRAMNTEAFF.

This clonotype appeared many times. The CDR3 reads CASTPLNRGDGYTF. The DNA for the CDR3 is TGTGCCAGCACCCCCTTGAACAGGGGGGATGGCTACACCTTC. This sequence joins TRBV12-3 or TRBV12-4 and TRBJ1-2; TRBD1 agrees at 8 bases. V shed 7 bases and J 6 bases; nucleotides not matched to a gene: 10. This CDR3 region has 14 residues.

This clonotype was observed at least ten times. The chain is built from TRBV15 and TRBJ1-2, with 8 nucleotides matching TRBD1. Germline loops: CDR1 LNHNV, CDR2 YYDKDF (reference sequence). Trimming took 0 bases from V and 4 from J; bases not matched to a gene: 4. This CDR3 has 15 amino acids. The CDR3 DNA reads TGTGCCACCAGCAGAGATGTGGGACAGGTCTATGGCTACACCTTC. It codes for CATSRDVGQVYGYTF.

This clonotype showed up just once. The chain has TRBV29-1 and TRBJ2-7; TRBD2 matches at 10 bases. The J segment lost 1 base and the V segment lost 2 bases, leaving 2 bases of the junction unmatched. The CDR3 is made up of 14 amino acids. The germline CDR1 and CDR2 sequences are SQVTM and ANQGSEA. Here the CDR3 DNA reads TGCAGCGTTGAACTAGCGGGAGTGTCCTACGAGCAGTACTTC. Encoded protein: CSVELAGVSYEQYF.